The 18 T cell receptor beta chains below all came from one sample that was sequenced in a study of blood T cell repertoires in COVID-19. Clones were read by immunoSEQ multiplex PCR, and TCRdb kept only the in-frame ones, dropping some. This sample carries approximately 240,000 clones, 65% to 85% of them seen once, and the ten largest clones take roughly 5%. Sequenced input: peripheral blood. The receptors stem from a human donor in a cohort sampled during active COVID-19.

The sample holds one count of this clone. The chain couples TRBV28 to TRBJ2-1, with 15 nucleotides matching TRBD2. The CDR3 runs 18 residues. Trimming removed 5 bases from V and 7 bases from J; junction bases left unmatched: 12. Germline loops: CDR1 MDHEN, CDR2 SYDVKM. The CDR3 DNA reads TGTGCCAGCAGTCCCAGGGGACTAGCGGGAGGCAGGGGGAATGAGCAGTTCTTC. It codes for CASSPRGLAGGRGNEQFF.

The chain is built from TRBV5-1 and TRBJ1-2; 10 nucleotides line up with TRBD1. The CDR3 runs to 17 residues. After removal of 0 bases from V and 5 bases from J, the junction contained 10 bases not matched to a gene. Germline CDR1 is SGHRS and CDR2 is YFSETQ. The CDR3 coding sequence is TGCGCCAGCAGCTTGGGACAGGGGGCCATTCGCCTATATGGCTACACCTTC. Encoded protein: CASSLGQGAIRLYGYTF.

The chain is built from TRBV11-2 and TRBJ1-1, with D unclear. The CDR3 length is 11 residues. Germline CDR1 SGHAT, CDR2 FQNNGV. V was trimmed by 2 bases and J by 6 bases, leaving 4 bases between them. CDR3 sequence (DNA): TGTGCCAGCAGCTTACAGTCTGAAGCTTTCTTT. Encoded protein: CASSLQSEAFF.

This clone was recorded only once. The chain recombines TRBV11-3 with TRBJ2-7, with D maybe TRBD2 (5 bases). The germline CDR1 and CDR2 sequences are SGHNT and YENEEA. V was clipped by 0 bases and J by 3 bases, with 9 bases between them. The CDR3 runs to 14 residues. The CDR3 nucleotides are TGTGCCAGCAGCTTAGATCAACGGGGCTACGAGCAGTACTTC. Protein product: CASSLDQRGYEQYF.

CDR3 DNA: TGTGCCAGCAGCCCTACGGGGGGCGTAGAGACCCAGTACTTC. It encodes CASSPTGGVETQYF. V gene TRBV7-2 combines with J gene TRBJ2-5; possible D gene TRBD2, 7 bases. The germline V gene has CDR1 SGHTA and CDR2 FQGNSA. The CDR3 loop spans 14 amino acids. Trimming left V 5 bases short and J 4 bases short, with 14 bases between.

The chain uses TRBV10-3 and TRBJ1-1; tentative D call: TRBD1 (6 bases). The CDR3 has 15 amino acids. The germline V gene encodes CDR1 ENHRY and CDR2 SYGVKD. V was pared by 0 bases and J by 1 base, with 9 bases between. CDR3 DNA: TGTGCCATCAGTGAGTCCCGGACAGCGAACACTGAAGCTTTCTTT. Translating it yields CAISESRTANTEAFF.

The chain combines TRBV25-1 with TRBJ1-3; D unclear. V lost 2 bases, J lost 5 bases, and 7 bases lay in between. The CDR3 loop spans 13 amino acids. Germline V gene sequence: CDR1 MGHDK, CDR2 SYGVNS. The DNA for the CDR3 is TGTGCCAGCAGTGAAGGCCTTAGAAACACCATATATTTT. Its translation is CASSEGLRNTIYF. Full variable domain (rest looked up from reference TRBV25-1 and TRBJ1-3): EADIYQTPRYLVIGTGKKITLECSQTMGHDKMYWYQQDPGMELHLIHYSYGVNSTEKGDLSSESTVSRIRTEHFPLTLESARPSHTSQYLCASSEGLRNTIYFGEGSWLTVV.

The rearrangement joins TRBV27 to TRBJ1-1, with 7 bases matching TRBD1. Germline V gene data show CDR1 as MNHEY and CDR2 as SMNVEV (reference sequence). CDR3 length: 16 amino acids. V was pared by 3 bases and J by 4 bases, with 11 bases of the junction left unmatched. The CDR3 region is CASSFNRQGRGTEAFF. The CDR3 DNA is TGTGCCAGCAGTTTTAATCGACAGGGACGGGGCACTGAAGCTTTCTTT.

V usage is TRBV27 and J usage is TRBJ2-1; tentatively, D is TRBD2 (6 bases). This CDR3 has 13 residues. The germline CDR1 and CDR2 sequences are MNHEY and SMNVEV (reference sequence). The ends were cut back, 4 bases at V and 7 bases at J, with 11 bases in the middle. The CDR3 is CASSWGVRNEQFF. The CDR3 DNA follows: TGTGCCAGCAGTTGGGGGGTACGTAATGAGCAGTTCTTC.

This rearrangement joins TRBV14 to TRBJ1-3; D remains unclear. CDR1 and CDR2 (germline): SGHDN, FVKESK. V lost 4 bases and J lost 0, with 4 bases in between. The CDR3 totals 13 residues. CDR3: CASSPISGNTIYF. CDR3 DNA: TGTGCCAGCAGCCCCATCTCTGGAAACACCATATATTTT. The whole variable domain, filled in from reference TRBV14 and TRBJ1-3, reads EAGVTQFPSHSVIEKGQTVTLRCDPISGHDNLYWYRRVMGKEIKFLLHFVKESKQDESGMPNNRFLAERTGGTYSTLKVQPAELEDSGVYFCASSPISGNTIYFGEGSWLTVV.

The chain carries TRBV3-1 (or the pseudogene TRBV3-2) and TRBJ2-1; TRBD1 aligns across 11 bases. CDR3 length: 14 residues. V shed 5 bases, J shed 6 bases, and the junction held 3 bases outside the gene matches. In germline, CDR1 is LGHDT, CDR2 YNNKEL (reference sequence). CDR3 in DNA: TGTGCCAGCAGCTATGGGACAGGGGGCAATGAGCAGTTCTTC. Encoded protein: CASSYGTGGNEQFF.

This chain uses TRBV4-1 with TRBJ2-1, with a tentative D call TRBD1 (6 bases). Germline V gene data show CDR1 as MGHRA and CDR2 as YSYEKL. The CDR3 has 14 residues. The V end was cut by 0 bases, the J end by 5 bases, with 8 bases between. The CDR3 loop reads CASSQEDRNNEQFF. The CDR3 nucleotides are TGCGCCAGCAGCCAAGAGGACAGAAACAATGAGCAGTTCTTC.

This clone showed up just a few times. The gene calls are TRBV19 and TRBJ2-1, with a tentative D call TRBD1 (5 bases). Trimming left V 4 bases short and J 9 bases short, with 10 bases between. There are 12 residues in the CDR3. CDR1 is LNHDA and CDR2 is SQIVND in the germline V gene (reference sequence). The CDR3 bases are TGTGCCAGTAGTAGTGGGGCTAGTGAGCAGTTCTTC. This codes for CASSSGASEQFF. Supplemented by reference TRBV19 and TRBJ2-1, the full variable domain reads DGGITQSPKYLFRKEGQNVTLSCEQNLNHDAMYWYRQDPGQGLRLIYYSQIVNDFQKGDIAEGYSVSREKKESFPLTVTSAQKNPTAFYLCASSSGASEQFFGPGTRLTVL.

The table lists this clone with a count of one. The rearrangement links TRBV9 to TRBJ1-2; tentatively, D is TRBD1 (5 bases). This CDR3 region has 16 residues. V was pared by 3 bases and J by 4 bases, with 19 bases between. Germline loops: CDR1 SGDLS, CDR2 YYNGEE. CDR3 region: CASSARSGSYSYGYTF. CDR3 sequence (DNA): TGTGCCAGCAGCGCACGATCAGGGTCTTATAGCTATGGCTACACCTTC.

The CDR3 nucleotides read TGTGCCAGCAGCCAAGATTCGACTGTCTCCTACAATGAGCAGTTCTTC. Residues: CASSQDSTVSYNEQFF. This rearrangement joins TRBV4-2 to TRBJ2-1; D is unresolved. The CDR3 sequence is 16 residues long. Germline V gene lookup returns CDR1 LGHNA and CDR2 YNFKEQ. The V gene lost 0 bases and the J gene lost 0 bases, with 9 bases spanning the gap.

The chain is built from TRBV4-1 and TRBJ2-5, with D tentatively TRBD2 (7 bases). V gave up 0 bases and J gave up 5 bases, with 16 bases separating them. CDR1 and CDR2 (germline): MGHRA, YSYEKL. The CDR3 is 16 residues long. The CDR3 nucleotides read TGCGCCAGCAGCCAAGATCCAGGGGAGGGGATGGAGACCCAGTACTTC. Translated: CASSQDPGEGMETQYF.

V is TRBV7-2 and J is TRBJ2-7, with 10 bases identical to TRBD1. CDR3 length equals 16 residues. Germline V CDR1 and CDR2: SGHTA, FQGNSA. V lost 1 base and J lost 6; bases outside the gene matches: 9. CDR3 coding DNA: TGTGCCAGCAGCTTAGATGAGACAGGGGGCCTCTTCGAGCAGTACTTC. As protein: CASSLDETGGLFEQYF.

This chain uses TRBV28 with TRBJ1-3; 9 bases are a match to TRBD1. J lost 7 bases, V lost 5 bases, and 6 bases had no gene match. Germline V CDR1 and CDR2: MDHEN, SYDVKM. The CDR3 loop spans 14 amino acids. The CDR3 protein is CASSPGTGMNTIYF. In DNA form, the CDR3 reads TGTGCCAGCAGTCCCGGGACAGGGATGAACACCATATATTTT.